The table lists the clone carrying this T cell receptor beta chain with a few counts. Its target is unknown. The PCR ran on 60 Vbeta and 13 Jbeta primers. TCRdb keeps only in-frame clones here, not all; method: immunoSEQ multiplex PCR. The profile shows about 150,000 clones, roughly a tenth of them singletons. This CDR3 has 15 amino acids. The germline V gene encodes CDR1 MNHNY and CDR2 SVGAGI (reference sequence). Germline trimming cut 5 bases from V and 6 bases from J; bases unmatched to any gene: 6. The data stem from a study of cytomegalovirus exposure and HLA in healthy donors. For the study at large: Early on, a data release was issued that held roughly 86 million unique TCRs from HLA-typed donors.

Overall study findings and caveats: When analyzed later, a missense DCLRE1C variant was found to be linked to TCR beta V- and J-gene trimming. A cluster of highly shared sequence variants was likely a sequencing artifact. Presence/absence analyses rested on an assumption that sequencing depth was roughly uniform across donors.

Sequencing used PBMCs. This TCR came from a male donor in good health and CMV-seronegative. The V gene is TRBV6-6, the J gene TRBJ2-2, with 10 bases lining up with TRBD1. CDR3 in DNA: TGTGCCAGCAGTGATGACAGGGGGCGGGCCGGGGAGCTGTTTTTT. Amino acids: CASSDDRGRAGELFF.